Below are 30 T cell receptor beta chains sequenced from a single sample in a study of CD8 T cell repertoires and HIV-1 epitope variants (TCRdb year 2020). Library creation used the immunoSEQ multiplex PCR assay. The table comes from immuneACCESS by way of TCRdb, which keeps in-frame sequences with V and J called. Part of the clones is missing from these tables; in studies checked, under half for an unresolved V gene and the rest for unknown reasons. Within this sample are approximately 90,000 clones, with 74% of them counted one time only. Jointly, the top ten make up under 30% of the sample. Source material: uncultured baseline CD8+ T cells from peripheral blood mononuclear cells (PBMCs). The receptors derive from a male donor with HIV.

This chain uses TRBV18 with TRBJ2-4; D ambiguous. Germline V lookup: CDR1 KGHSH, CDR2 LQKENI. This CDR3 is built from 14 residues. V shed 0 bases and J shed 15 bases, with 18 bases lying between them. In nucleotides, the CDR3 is TGTGCCAGCTCACCACCAACCGGTTCGGGTCATCGGTACTTC. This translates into CASSPPTGSGHRYF. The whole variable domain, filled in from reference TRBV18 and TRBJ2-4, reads NAGVMQNPRHLVRRRGQEARLRCSPMKGHSHVYWYRQLPEEGLKFMVYLQKENIIDESGMPKERFSAEFPKEGPSILRIQQVVRGDSAAYFCASSPPTGSGHRYFGAGTRLSVL.

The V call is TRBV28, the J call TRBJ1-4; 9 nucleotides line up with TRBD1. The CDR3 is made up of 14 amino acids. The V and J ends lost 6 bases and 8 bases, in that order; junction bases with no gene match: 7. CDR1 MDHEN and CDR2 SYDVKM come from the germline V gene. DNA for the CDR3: TGTGCCAGCAGGCGGGGACAGGGCGGCGAAAAACTGTTTTTT. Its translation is CASRRGQGGEKLFF.

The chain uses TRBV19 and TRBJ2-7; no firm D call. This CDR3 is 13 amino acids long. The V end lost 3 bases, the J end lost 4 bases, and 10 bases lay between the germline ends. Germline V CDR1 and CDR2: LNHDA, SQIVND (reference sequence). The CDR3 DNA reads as TGTGCCAGTAGTATTGGAGCTGGGTACGAGCAGTACTTC. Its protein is CASSIGAGYEQYF.

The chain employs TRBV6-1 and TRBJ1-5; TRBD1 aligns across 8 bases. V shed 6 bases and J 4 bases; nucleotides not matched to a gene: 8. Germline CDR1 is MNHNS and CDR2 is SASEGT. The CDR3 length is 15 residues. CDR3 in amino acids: CASREPGGTNQPQHF. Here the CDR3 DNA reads TGTGCCAGCAGGGAACCAGGGGGCACGAATCAGCCCCAGCATTTT.

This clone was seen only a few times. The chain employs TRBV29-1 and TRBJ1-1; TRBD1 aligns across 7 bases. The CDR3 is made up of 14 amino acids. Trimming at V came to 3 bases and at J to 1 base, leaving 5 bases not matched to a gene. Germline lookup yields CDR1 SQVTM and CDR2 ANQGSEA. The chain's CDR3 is CSVERTGSNTEAFF. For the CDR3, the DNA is TGCAGCGTTGAGAGGACAGGCTCGAACACTGAAGCTTTCTTT.

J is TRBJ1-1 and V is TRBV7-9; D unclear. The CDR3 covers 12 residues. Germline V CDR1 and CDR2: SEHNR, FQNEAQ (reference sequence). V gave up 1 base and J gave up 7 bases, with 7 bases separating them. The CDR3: CASSLVNGEAFF. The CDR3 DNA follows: TGTGCCAGCAGCTTAGTAAACGGTGAAGCTTTCTTT. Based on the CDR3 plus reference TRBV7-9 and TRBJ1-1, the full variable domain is DTGVSQNPRHKITKRGQNVTFRCDPISEHNRLYWYRQTLGQGPEFLTYFQNEAQLEKSRLLSDRFSAERPKGSFSTLEIQRTEQGDSAMYLCASSLVNGEAFFGQGTRLTVV.

The CDR3 region is CASSLAGGPDEQYF. The CDR3 DNA follows: TGCGCCAGCAGCTTGGCAGGGGGCCCGGACGAGCAGTACTTC. V is TRBV5-1 and J is TRBJ2-7, with TRBD1 matching 8 bases. CDR3 size: 14 residues. Germline loops: CDR1 SGHRS, CDR2 YFSETQ. The ends lost 0 bases at V and 5 bases at J; junction bases unmatched: 4.

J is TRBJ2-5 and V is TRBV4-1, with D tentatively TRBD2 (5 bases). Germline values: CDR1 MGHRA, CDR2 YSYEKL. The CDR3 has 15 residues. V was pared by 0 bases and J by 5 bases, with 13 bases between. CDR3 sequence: CASSQDRDPGETQYF. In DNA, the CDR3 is TGCGCCAGCAGCCAAGATCGAGACCCGGGGGAGACCCAGTACTTC.

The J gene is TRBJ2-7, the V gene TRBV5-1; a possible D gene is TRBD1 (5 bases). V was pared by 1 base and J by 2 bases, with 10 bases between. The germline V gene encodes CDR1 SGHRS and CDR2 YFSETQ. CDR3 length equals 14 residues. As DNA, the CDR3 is TGCGCCAGCAGCTTGTCAACAGGACCCTACGAGCAGTACTTC. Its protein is CASSLSTGPYEQYF. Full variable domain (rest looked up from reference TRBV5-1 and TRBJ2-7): KAGVTQTPRYLIKTRGQQVTLSCSPISGHRSVSWYQQTPGQGLQFLFEYFSETQRNKGNFPGRFSGRQFSNSRSEMNVSTLELGDSALYLCASSLSTGPYEQYFGPGTRLTVT.

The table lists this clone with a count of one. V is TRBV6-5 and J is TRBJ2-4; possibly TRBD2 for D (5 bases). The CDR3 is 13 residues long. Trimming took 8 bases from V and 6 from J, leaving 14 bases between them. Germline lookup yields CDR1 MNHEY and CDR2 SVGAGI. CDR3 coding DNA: TGTGCCAGCGGGGAGATAGGGTTAAACATTCAGTACTTC. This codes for CASGEIGLNIQYF.

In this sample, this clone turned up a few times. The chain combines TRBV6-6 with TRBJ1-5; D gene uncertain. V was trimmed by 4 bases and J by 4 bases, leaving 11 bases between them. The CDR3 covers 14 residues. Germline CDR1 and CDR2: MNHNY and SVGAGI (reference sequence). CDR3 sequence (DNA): TGTGCCAGCAGTTCGACGGGAGGGAATCAGCCCCAGCATTTT. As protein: CASSSTGGNQPQHF.

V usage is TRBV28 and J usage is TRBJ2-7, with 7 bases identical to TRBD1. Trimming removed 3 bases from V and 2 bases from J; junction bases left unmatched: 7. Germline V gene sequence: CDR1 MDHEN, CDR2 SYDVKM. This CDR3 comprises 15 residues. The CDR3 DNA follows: TGTGCCAGCAGTTTCAAGAGACAGGGCACCTACGAGCAGTACTTC. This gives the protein CASSFKRQGTYEQYF.

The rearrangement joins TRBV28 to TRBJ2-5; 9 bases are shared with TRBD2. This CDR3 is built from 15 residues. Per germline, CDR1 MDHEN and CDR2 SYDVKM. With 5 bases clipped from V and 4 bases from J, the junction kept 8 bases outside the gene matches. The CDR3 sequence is CASSVGASGTETQYF. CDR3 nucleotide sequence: TGTGCCAGCAGTGTGGGGGCTAGCGGGACAGAGACCCAGTACTTC.

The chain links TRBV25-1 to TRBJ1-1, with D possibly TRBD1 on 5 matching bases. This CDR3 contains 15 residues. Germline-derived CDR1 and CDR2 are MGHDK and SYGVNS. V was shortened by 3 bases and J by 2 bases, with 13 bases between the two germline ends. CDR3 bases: TGTGCCAGCAGTGATGGCCGACAGTTCAACACTGAAGCTTTCTTT. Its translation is CASSDGRQFNTEAFF.

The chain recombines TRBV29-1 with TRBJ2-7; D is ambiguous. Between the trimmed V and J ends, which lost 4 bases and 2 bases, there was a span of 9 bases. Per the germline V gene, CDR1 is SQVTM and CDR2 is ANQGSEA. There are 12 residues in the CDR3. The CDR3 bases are TGCAGCGTTGCGGCAGACCCCTACGAGCAGTACTTC. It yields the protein CSVAADPYEQYF.

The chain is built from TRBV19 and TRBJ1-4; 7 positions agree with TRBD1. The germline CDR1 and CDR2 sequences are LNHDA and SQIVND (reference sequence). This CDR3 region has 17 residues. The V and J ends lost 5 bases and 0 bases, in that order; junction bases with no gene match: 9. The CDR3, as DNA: TGTGCCAGTAGTTCGGGACAGCGGAGGACAACTAATGAAAAACTGTTTTTT. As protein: CASSSGQRRTTNEKLFF. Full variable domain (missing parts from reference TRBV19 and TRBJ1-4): DGGITQSPKYLFRKEGQNVTLSCEQNLNHDAMYWYRQDPGQGLRLIYYSQIVNDFQKGDIAEGYSVSREKKESFPLTVTSAQKNPTAFYLCASSSGQRRTTNEKLFFGSGTQLSVL.

CDR3 bases: TGTGCCAGCAGCTTTGATGGACACCGTACCACTGAAGCTTTCTTT. Translation: CASSFDGHRTTEAFF. The chain has TRBV7-8 and TRBJ1-1; D perhaps matches TRBD1 (5 bases). The germline gives CDR1 SGHVS, CDR2 FQNEAQ. The CDR3 is made up of 15 amino acids. V lost 3 bases to trimming and J lost 4 bases, with 15 bases between them.

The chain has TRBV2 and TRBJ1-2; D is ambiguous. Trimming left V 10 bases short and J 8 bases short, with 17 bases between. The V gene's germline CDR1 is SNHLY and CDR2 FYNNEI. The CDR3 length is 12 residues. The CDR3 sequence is CATSGLAGGYTF. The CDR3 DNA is TGTGCCACCTCTGGGCTCGCGGGAGGCTACACCTTC.

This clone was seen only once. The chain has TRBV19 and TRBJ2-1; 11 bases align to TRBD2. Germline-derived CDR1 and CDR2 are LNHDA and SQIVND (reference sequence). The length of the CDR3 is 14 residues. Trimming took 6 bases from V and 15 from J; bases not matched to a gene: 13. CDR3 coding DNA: TGTGCCAGTAGCGGCTCCAGACTAGCGGGATTGCCGTTCTTC. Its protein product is CASSGSRLAGLPFF.

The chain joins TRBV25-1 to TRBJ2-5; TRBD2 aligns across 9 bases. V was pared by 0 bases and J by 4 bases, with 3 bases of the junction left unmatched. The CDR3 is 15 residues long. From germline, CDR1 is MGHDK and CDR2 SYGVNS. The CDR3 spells CASSEYAGGRETQYF. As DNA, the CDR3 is TGTGCCAGCAGTGAATACGCGGGGGGGAGAGAGACCCAGTACTTC. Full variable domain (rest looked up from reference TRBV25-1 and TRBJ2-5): EADIYQTPRYLVIGTGKKITLECSQTMGHDKMYWYQQDPGMELHLIHYSYGVNSTEKGDLSSESTVSRIRTEHFPLTLESARPSHTSQYLCASSEYAGGRETQYFGPGTRLLVL.

The CDR3 coding sequence is TGTGCCAGCAGTTCATCGACACCCTTCTACGAGCAGTACTTC. This sequence encodes CASSSSTPFYEQYF. This chain joins TRBV6-5 and TRBJ2-7; D not certain. Trimming stripped 4 bases from V and 3 bases from J, with 13 bases between. This CDR3 has 14 residues. In germline, CDR1 is MNHEY, CDR2 SVGAGI.

The CDR3 sequence: CASSMVGQPQHF. The CDR3, as DNA: TGTGCCAGCAGCATGGTGGGTCAGCCCCAGCATTTT. The V call is TRBV13, the J call TRBJ1-5; D unresolved. The V and J ends lost 5 bases and 6 bases respectively, with 8 bases between them. CDR3 length equals 12 residues. The V gene's germline CDR1 is PRHDT and CDR2 FYEKMQ (reference sequence).

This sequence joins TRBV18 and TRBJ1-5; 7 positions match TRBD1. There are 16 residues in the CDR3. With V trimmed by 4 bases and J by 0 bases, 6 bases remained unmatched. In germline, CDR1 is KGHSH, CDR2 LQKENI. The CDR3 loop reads CASSRAGGFSNQPQHF. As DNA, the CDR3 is TGTGCCAGCTCACGGGCAGGGGGTTTTAGCAATCAGCCCCAGCATTTT.

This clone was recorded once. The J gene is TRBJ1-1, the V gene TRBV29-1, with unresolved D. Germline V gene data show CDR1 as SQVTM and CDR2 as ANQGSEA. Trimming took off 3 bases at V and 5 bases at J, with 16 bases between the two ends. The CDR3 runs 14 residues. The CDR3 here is CSVDPRADGTEAFF. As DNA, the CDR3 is TGCAGCGTTGATCCTAGGGCCGATGGAACTGAAGCTTTCTTT.

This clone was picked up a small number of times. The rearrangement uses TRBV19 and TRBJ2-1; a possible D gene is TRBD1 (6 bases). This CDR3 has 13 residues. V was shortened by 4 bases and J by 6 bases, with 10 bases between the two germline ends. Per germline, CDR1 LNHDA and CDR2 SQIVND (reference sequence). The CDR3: CASSTRDINEQFF. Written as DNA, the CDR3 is TGTGCCAGTAGTACCCGGGACATCAATGAGCAGTTCTTC.

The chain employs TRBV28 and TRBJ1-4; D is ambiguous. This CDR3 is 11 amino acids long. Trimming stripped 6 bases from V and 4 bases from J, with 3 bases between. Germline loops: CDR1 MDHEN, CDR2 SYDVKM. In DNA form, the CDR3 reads TGTGCCAGCAGCCTTAATGAAAAACTGTTTTTT. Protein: CASSLNEKLFF.

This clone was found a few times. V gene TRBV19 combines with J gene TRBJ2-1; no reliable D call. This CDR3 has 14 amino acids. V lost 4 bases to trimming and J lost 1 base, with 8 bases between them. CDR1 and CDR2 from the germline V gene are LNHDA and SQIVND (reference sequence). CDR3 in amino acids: CASSKVDSYNEQFF. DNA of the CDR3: TGTGCCAGTAGTAAGGTGGATTCCTACAATGAGCAGTTCTTC.

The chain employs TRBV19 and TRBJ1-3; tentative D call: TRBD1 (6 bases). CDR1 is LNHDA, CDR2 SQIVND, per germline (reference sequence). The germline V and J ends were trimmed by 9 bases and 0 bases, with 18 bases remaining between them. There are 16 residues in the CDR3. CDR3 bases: TGTGCCAGCAGTTTTCGGGACACAAGCTCTGGAAACACCATATATTTT. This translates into CASSFRDTSSGNTIYF.

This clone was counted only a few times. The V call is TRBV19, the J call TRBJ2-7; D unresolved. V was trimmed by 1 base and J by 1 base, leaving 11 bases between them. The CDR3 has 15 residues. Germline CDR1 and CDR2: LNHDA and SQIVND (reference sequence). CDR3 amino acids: CASSIGQIRSYEQYF. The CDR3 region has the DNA TGTGCCAGTAGTATAGGTCAAATCAGGTCCTACGAGCAGTACTTC.

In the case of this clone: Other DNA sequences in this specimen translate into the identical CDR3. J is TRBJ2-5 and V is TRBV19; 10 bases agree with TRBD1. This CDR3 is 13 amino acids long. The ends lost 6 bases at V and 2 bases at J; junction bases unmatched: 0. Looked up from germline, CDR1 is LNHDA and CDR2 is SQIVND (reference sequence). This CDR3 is CASRDRGQETQYF. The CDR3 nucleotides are TGTGCCAGTAGGGACAGGGGGCAAGAGACCCAGTACTTC. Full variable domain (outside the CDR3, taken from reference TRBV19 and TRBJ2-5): DGGITQSPKYLFRKEGQNVTLSCEQNLNHDAMYWYRQDPGQGLRLIYYSQIVNDFQKGDIAEGYSVSREKKESFPLTVTSAQKNPTAFYLCASRDRGQETQYFGPGTRLLVL.